The 9 T cell receptor beta chains in this list originate from one sample, sequenced in a study of blood T cell repertoires in COVID-19. The method was immunoSEQ multiplex PCR; TCRdb's version includes in-frame clones alone and lacks a portion of them. The top ten hold around 4% of the sample, which has about 330,000 clones, over 75% seen once. The sample consisted of peripheral blood. The receptors originated from a woman in her forties or fifties with active or convalescent COVID-19.

The genes are TRBV10-3 and TRBJ2-7; possibly TRBD1 for D (6 bases). Trimming removed 6 bases at V and 5 bases at J, with 14 bases between. CDR3 length: 13 residues. Germline CDR1 and CDR2: ENHRY and SYGVKD. In DNA form, the CDR3 reads TGTGCCATCAGAAAGCAGGGGTCCGACGAGCAGTACTTC. Translation gives CAIRKQGSDEQYF.

The rearrangement links TRBV11-2 to TRBJ2-7; maybe TRBD2 (6 bases). Germline CDR1 and CDR2: SGHAT and FQNNGV. This CDR3 contains 15 residues. The V end was cut by 5 bases, the J end by 0 bases, with 14 bases between. CDR3: CASSPRLALSYEQYF. The CDR3 nucleotides are TGTGCCAGCAGCCCTCGGCTAGCGCTCTCCTACGAGCAGTACTTC.

The chain joins TRBV6-6 to TRBJ2-3; 15 bases line up with TRBD2. CDR3 size: 18 residues. Trimming took 6 bases from V and 8 from J; bases not matched to a gene: 15. The germline V gene encodes CDR1 MNHNY and CDR2 SVGAGI (reference sequence). This CDR3 reads CASRRRPGTSGGRATQYF. DNA for the CDR3: TGTGCCAGCAGACGACGCCCTGGGACTAGCGGGGGGAGGGCTACGCAGTATTTT.

V usage is TRBV29-1 and J usage is TRBJ1-1, with a weak D call TRBD1 (6 bases). Germline loops: CDR1 SQVTM, CDR2 ANQGSEA. V was clipped by 4 bases and J by 5 bases, with 14 bases between them. The CDR3 has 13 residues. Here the CDR3 reads CSVATGTQTEAFF. The CDR3 DNA sequence: TGCAGCGTTGCCACAGGGACCCAAACTGAAGCTTTCTTT.

This chain links TRBV4-3 with TRBJ2-3; the D is unclear. Germline V gene lookup returns CDR1 LGHNA and CDR2 YSLEER. The CDR3 covers 13 residues. Trimming took 0 bases from V and 3 from J, leaving 4 bases between them. CDR3 amino acids: CASSQDRTDTQYF. The CDR3 DNA reads TGCGCCAGCAGCCAAGATCGGACAGATACGCAGTATTTT.

V is TRBV28 and J is TRBJ1-4, with TRBD1 as a possible D gene (5 bases). The CDR3 spans 14 residues. Germline V gene lookup returns CDR1 MDHEN and CDR2 SYDVKM. Between the trimmed V and J ends, which lost 3 bases and 2 bases, there was a span of 7 bases. The CDR3 spells CASSFRQTNEKLFF. The CDR3 DNA sequence: TGTGCCAGCAGTTTTCGACAGACTAATGAAAAACTGTTTTTT.

To note about this clone: Distinct nucleotide sequences in the sample also encode this CDR3. The V gene is TRBV7-2, the J gene TRBJ1-5, with 7 bases identical to TRBD1. The CDR3 extends over 13 amino acids. Looked up from germline, CDR1 is SGHTA and CDR2 is FQGNSA. V was clipped by 2 bases and J by 5 bases; unmatched bases: 0. The CDR3 region has the DNA TGTGCCAGCAGCTTACAGGGGGATCAGCCCCAGCATTTT. This codes for CASSLQGDQPQHF. Looking up the rest from reference TRBV7-2 and TRBJ1-5 gives the full variable domain: GAGVSQSPSNKVTEKGKDVELRCDPISGHTALYWYRQSLGQGLEFLIYFQGNSAPDKSGLPSDRFSAERTGGSVSTLTIQRTQQEDSAVYLCASSLQGDQPQHFGDGTRLSIL.

The chain links TRBV7-8 to TRBJ2-3; 7 positions agree with TRBD2. CDR3 size: 15 residues. The V gene's germline CDR1 is SGHVS and CDR2 FQNEAQ. V gave up 4 bases and J gave up 2 bases; unmatched junction bases: 6. The CDR3 DNA is TGTGCCAGCAGCTCGAGGACTAGGTTCACAGATACGCAGTATTTT. Residues: CASSSRTRFTDTQYF.

The V call is TRBV30, the J call TRBJ2-6; 9 nucleotides agree with TRBD1. Per the germline V gene, CDR1 is GTSNPN and CDR2 is SVGIG (reference sequence). CDR3 size: 15 residues. With V trimmed by 4 bases and J by 4 bases, 5 bases remained unmatched. DNA of the CDR3: TGTGCCTGGAAAAACAGGGGGCCCGGGGCCAACGTCCTGACTTTC. Protein product: CAWKNRGPGANVLTF.